This TCR beta chain was sequenced in a study of T cells in localized non-small cell lung cancer. Study outcomes and limitations: A denser population of T cells in blood accompanied longer overall survival. In uninvolved adjacent lung, T cell clonality reached its highest value, exceeding tumor. Analysis by sequencing included only one tumor region, so heterogeneity remains possible.

The CDR3 spans 14 residues. The germline gives CDR1 MNHEY, CDR2 SVGAGI. The ends lost 7 bases at V and 7 bases at J; junction bases unmatched: 8. Here immunoSEQ multiplex PCR was the method, and the copy in TCRdb shows in-frame clones only, minus some. The sample shows approximately 72,000 clones, around four fifths of them seen only once. About this clone: Its antigen is not identified.

This chain joins TRBV6-5 and TRBJ1-4, with 8 bases fitting TRBD1. The receptor comes from a female donor over 55 with stage I lung adenocarcinoma. The sequenced sample was peripheral blood, obtained before any cancer treatment. The CDR3 region is CASKYRGFSEKLFF. DNA of the CDR3: TGTGCCAGCAAATACAGGGGGTTTAGTGAAAAACTGTTTTTT.